These T cell receptor beta chains were read from a single sample in a study of T cells in Graves' hyperthyroidism and ophthalmopathy. TCRdb passed the multiplex PCR reads through MiXCR, listing each CDR3 protein once. The table records 340,000 or so distinct CDR3 sequences, 21% of them present only once. Source material: blood. All receptors derive from a woman between 45 and 65 years old with Graves' hyperthyroidism. CDR3s include the opening cysteine and the closing phenylalanine or tryptophan. The D gene is left open where the match is weak. Not all rows give a size; the values are once, few, many and, for expanded clones, a class.

cdr3_nt: TGTGCCAGCAGCTTAAGCTTCAATGAGCAGTTCTTC
cdr3_aa: CASSLSFNEQFF
d_call: NA
j_call: TRBJ2-1
clone_size: many
v_call: TRBV5-6

cdr3_nt: TGTGCCAGCTCACCACCCGGACTAGTGGGACCCGAGCAGTACTTC
cdr3_aa: CASSPPGLVGPEQYF
d_call: TRBD2
j_call: TRBJ2-7
clone_size: many
v_call: TRBV18

cdr3_nt: TGCAGCGTTGTTCAGGGTTCCCCCTACGAGCAGTACTTC
cdr3_aa: CSVVQGSPYEQYF
d_call: NA
j_call: TRBJ2-7
clone_size: few
v_call: TRBV29-1

cdr3_nt: TGTGCCAGCAGCACCGGGACTAGCGTCGTCAATGAGCAGTTCTTC
cdr3_aa: CASSTGTSVVNEQFF
d_call: TRBD2
j_call: TRBJ2-1
clone_size: few
v_call: TRBV14

cdr3_nt: TGTGCCAGCAGCGGACAGGTTTTGGGGTTTAACGAAAAACTGTTTTTT
cdr3_aa: CASSGQVLGFNEKLFF
d_call: TRBD1
j_call: TRBJ1-4
clone_size: NA
v_call: TRBV5-4

cdr3_nt: TGTGCCAGCAGACGGCCGGGACAGGGTTTCAATGAGCAGTTCTTC
cdr3_aa: CASRRPGQGFNEQFF
d_call: TRBD1
j_call: TRBJ2-1
clone_size: few
v_call: TRBV14

cdr3_nt: TGTGCCAGCAGCCCACGGACAGGGCAAATATACACCATATATTTT
cdr3_aa: CASSPRTGQIYTIYF
d_call: TRBD1
j_call: TRBJ1-3
clone_size: NA
v_call: TRBV7-2

cdr3_nt: TGTGCCAGCAGTTACCGGATGGCGGGGGGGCTGCCTTCAGATACGCAGTATTTT
cdr3_aa: CASSYRMAGGLPSDTQYF
d_call: TRBD2
j_call: TRBJ2-3
clone_size: few
v_call: TRBV6-2/TRBV6-3

cdr3_nt: TGTGCCAGCAGGGGGGACTACAGGGGACTTGCCTACGAGCAGTACTTC
cdr3_aa: CASRGDYRGLAYEQYF
d_call: NA
j_call: TRBJ2-7
clone_size: many
v_call: TRBV6-1

cdr3_nt: TGCAGTGCTAGGGTATCGGGGGGGGCGCAGTATTTT
cdr3_aa: CSARVSGGAQYF
d_call: TRBD2
j_call: TRBJ2-3
clone_size: many
v_call: TRBV20-1

cdr3_nt: TGCGCCAGCAGCTTGGTTCGGGGTACTAGCACAGATACGCAGTATTTT
cdr3_aa: CASSLVRGTSTDTQYF
d_call: NA
j_call: TRBJ2-3
clone_size: many
v_call: TRBV5-1

cdr3_nt: TGTGCTAGCAGCCCATCGGTCATTGGCGCCCCGGGACGGATATACGAGCAGTACTTC
cdr3_aa: CASSPSVIGAPGRIYEQYF
d_call: NA
j_call: TRBJ2-7
clone_size: few
v_call: TRBV7-7

cdr3_nt: TGCGCCAGCAGCGGAAAGGAGGACCTTTACAGTGAGCAGTTCTTC
cdr3_aa: CASSGKEDLYSEQFF
d_call: NA
j_call: TRBJ2-1
clone_size: many
v_call: TRBV5-1

cdr3_nt: TGCGCCAGCAGCCGCGGGGCCCAGGCTTATTCACCCCTCCACTTT
cdr3_aa: CASSRGAQAYSPLHF
d_call: NA
j_call: TRBJ1-6
clone_size: few
v_call: TRBV4-1

cdr3_nt: TGTGCCAGTAACCTCCGGACAGGGCTGAACACTGAAGCTTTCTTT
cdr3_aa: CASNLRTGLNTEAFF
d_call: TRBD1
j_call: TRBJ1-1
clone_size: many
v_call: TRBV6-1

cdr3_nt: TGTGCCAGCAGTGACGAGGGACTAGCGGGGGCAAGCTCCTACAATGAGCAGTTCTTC
cdr3_aa: CASSDEGLAGASSYNEQFF
d_call: TRBD2
j_call: TRBJ2-1
clone_size: NA
v_call: TRBV2

cdr3_nt: TGTGCCAGCAGTGCGGACAGGGGAAACTATGGCTACACCTTC
cdr3_aa: CASSADRGNYGYTF
d_call: TRBD1
j_call: TRBJ1-2
clone_size: many
v_call: TRBV27

cdr3_nt: TGTGCCAGCAGCGTAGTCCCCTCGGTCCCGGGACAGGGAACCTCCTATAATTCACCCCTCCACTTT
cdr3_aa: CASSVVPSVPGQGTSYNSPLHF
d_call: TRBD1
j_call: TRBJ1-6
clone_size: few
v_call: TRBV9